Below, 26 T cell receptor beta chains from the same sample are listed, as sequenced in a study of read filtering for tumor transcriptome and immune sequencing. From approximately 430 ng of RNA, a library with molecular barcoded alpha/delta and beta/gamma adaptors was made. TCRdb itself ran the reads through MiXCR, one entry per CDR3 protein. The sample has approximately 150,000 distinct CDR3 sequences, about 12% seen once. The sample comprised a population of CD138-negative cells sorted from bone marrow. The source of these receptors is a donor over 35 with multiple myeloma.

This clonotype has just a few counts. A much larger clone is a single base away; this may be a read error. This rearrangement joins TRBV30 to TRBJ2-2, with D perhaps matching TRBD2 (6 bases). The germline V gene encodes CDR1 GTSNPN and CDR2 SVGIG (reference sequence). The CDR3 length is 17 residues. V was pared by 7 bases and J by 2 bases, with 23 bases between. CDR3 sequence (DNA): TGTGCCTCCCGAAGAGGCAGGAGGGCCTTCAACACCGGGGAGCTGTTTTTT. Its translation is CASRRGRRAFNTGELFF. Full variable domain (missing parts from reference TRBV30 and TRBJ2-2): SQTIHQWPATLVQPVGSPLSLECTVEGTSNPNLYWYRQAAGRGLQLLFYSVGIGQISSEVPQNLSASRPQDRQFILSSKKLLLSDSGFYLCASRRGRRAFNTGELFFGEGSRLTVL.

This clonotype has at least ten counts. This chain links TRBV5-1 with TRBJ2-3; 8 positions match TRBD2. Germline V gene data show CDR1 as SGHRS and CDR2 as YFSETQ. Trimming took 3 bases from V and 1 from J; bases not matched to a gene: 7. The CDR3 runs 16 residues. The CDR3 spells CASSSTGGAGTDTQYF. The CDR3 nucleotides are TGCGCCAGCAGCTCCACCGGGGGGGCGGGCACAGATACGCAGTATTTT.

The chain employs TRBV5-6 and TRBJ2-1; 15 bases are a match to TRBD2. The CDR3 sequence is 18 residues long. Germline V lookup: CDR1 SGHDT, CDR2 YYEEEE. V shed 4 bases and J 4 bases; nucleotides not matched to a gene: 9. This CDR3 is CASSPPGLAGGRYNEQFF. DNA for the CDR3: TGTGCCAGCAGCCCTCCGGGACTAGCGGGAGGTCGTTACAATGAGCAGTTCTTC.

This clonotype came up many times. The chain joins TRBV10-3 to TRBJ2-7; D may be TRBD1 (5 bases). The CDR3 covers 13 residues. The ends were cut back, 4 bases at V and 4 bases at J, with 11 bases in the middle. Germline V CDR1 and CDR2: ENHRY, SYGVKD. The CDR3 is CAISVQGLYEQYF. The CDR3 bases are TGTGCCATCAGTGTGCAGGGTTTATACGAGCAGTACTTC.

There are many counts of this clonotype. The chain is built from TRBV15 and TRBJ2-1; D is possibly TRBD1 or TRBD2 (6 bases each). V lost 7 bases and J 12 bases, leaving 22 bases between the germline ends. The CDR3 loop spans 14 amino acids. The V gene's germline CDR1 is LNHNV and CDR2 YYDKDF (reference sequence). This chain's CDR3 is CATTVTDGGAGQFF. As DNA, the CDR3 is TGTGCCACCACCGTGACTGACGGGGGCGCAGGGCAGTTCTTC.

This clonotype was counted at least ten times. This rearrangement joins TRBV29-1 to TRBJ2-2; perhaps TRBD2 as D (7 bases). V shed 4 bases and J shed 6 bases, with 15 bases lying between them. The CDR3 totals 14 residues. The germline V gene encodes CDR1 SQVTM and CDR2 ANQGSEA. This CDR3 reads CSVAWEGEAGELFF. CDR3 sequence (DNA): TGCAGCGTTGCCTGGGAGGGGGAAGCCGGGGAGCTGTTTTTT.

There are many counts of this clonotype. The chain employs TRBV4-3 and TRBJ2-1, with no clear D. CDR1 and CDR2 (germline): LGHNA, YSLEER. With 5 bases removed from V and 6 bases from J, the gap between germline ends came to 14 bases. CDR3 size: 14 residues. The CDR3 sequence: CASSYTELSNEQFF. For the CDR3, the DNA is TGCGCCAGCAGCTATACGGAGCTCAGCAATGAGCAGTTCTTC.

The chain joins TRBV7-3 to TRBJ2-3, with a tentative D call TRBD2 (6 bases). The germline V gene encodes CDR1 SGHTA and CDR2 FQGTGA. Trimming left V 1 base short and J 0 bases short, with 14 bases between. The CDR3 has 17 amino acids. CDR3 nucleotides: TGTGCCAGCAGCTTAATGGGTTCTAGCGTAAGCACAGATACGCAGTATTTT. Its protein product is CASSLMGSSVSTDTQYF.

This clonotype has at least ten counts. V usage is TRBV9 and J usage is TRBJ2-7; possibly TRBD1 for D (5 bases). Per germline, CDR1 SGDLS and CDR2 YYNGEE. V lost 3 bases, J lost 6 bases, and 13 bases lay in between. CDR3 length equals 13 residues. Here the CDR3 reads CASSATDAGEQYF. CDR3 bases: TGTGCCAGCAGCGCGACAGATGCCGGCGAGCAGTACTTC.

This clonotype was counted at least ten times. This chain's CDR3 is CASTTGDQPQHF. The CDR3 nucleotides read TGTGCCAGCACCACGGGGGATCAGCCCCAGCATTTT. This chain links TRBV6-5 with TRBJ1-5, with a possible D match to TRBD1 (5 bases). The CDR3 has 12 amino acids. Germline values: CDR1 MNHEY, CDR2 SVGAGI. The V gene lost 7 bases and the J gene lost 5 bases, with 9 bases spanning the gap.

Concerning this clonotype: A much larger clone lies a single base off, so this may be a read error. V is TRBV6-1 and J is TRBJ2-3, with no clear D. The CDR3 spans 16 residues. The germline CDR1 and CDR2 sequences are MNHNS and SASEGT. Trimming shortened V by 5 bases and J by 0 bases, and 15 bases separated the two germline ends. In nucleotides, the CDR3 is TGTGCCAGCAGTTCCAGAAACGGGTTTAGCACAGATACGCAGTATTTT. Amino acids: CASSSRNGFSTDTQYF.

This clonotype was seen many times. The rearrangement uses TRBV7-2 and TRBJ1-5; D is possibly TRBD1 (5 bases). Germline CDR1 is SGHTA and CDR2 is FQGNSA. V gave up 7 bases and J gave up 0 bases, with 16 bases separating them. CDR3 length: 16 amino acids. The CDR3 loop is CASTLKGPYSNQPQHF. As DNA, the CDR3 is TGTGCCAGCACCCTAAAGGGGCCCTATAGCAATCAGCCCCAGCATTTT.

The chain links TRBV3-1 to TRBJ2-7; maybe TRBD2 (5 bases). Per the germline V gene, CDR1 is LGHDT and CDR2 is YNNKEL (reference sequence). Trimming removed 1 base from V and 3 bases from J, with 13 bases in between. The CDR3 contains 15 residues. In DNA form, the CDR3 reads TGTGCCAGCAGCCAAGGCCCGGGATCCGGCTACGAGCAGTACTTC. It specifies CASSQGPGSGYEQYF.

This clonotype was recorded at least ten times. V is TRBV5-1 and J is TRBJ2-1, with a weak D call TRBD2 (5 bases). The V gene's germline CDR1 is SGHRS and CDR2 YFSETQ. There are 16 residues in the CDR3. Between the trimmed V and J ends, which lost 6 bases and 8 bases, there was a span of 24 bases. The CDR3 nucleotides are TGCGCCAGCACCCTAACAGCGGCCTGGATAGAGGATGAGCAGTTCTTC. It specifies CASTLTAAWIEDEQFF.

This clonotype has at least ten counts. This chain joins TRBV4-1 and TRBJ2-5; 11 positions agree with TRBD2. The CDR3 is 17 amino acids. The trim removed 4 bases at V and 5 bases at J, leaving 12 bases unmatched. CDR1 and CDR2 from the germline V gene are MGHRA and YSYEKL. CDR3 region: CASSPRGLLAGVETQYF. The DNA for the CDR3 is TGCGCCAGCAGCCCCCGAGGCTTACTAGCGGGAGTTGAGACCCAGTACTTC.

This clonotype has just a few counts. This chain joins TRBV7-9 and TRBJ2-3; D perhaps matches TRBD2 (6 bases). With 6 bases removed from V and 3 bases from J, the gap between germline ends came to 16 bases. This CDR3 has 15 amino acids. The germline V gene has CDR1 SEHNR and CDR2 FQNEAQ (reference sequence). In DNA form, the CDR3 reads TGTGCCAGCAGACCCGCCCCTAGCGTGACAGATACGCAGTATTTT. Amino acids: CASRPAPSVTDTQYF.

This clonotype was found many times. CDR3 amino acids: CASSAGTGAWNQPQHF. The CDR3 nucleotides are TGTGCCAGCAGCGCTGGGACAGGGGCATGGAATCAGCCCCAGCATTTT. The V call is TRBV5-6, the J call TRBJ1-5; 10 nucleotides line up with TRBD1. This CDR3 comprises 16 residues. Germline lookup yields CDR1 SGHDT and CDR2 YYEEEE. Trimming cost V 4 bases and J 4 bases; bases outside gene matches: 8.

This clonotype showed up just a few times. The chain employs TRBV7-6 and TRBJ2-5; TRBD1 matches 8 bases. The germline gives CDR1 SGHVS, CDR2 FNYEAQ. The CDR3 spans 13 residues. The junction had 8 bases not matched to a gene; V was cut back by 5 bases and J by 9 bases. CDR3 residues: CASSIRDRQAQYF. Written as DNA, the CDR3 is TGTGCCAGCAGCATTCGGGACAGGCAGGCCCAGTACTTC.

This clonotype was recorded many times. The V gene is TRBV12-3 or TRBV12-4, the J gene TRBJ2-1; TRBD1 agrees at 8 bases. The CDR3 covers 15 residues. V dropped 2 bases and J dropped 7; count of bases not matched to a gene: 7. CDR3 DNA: TGTGCCAGCAGTTTAAGGCAGGGGGCGCGTAATGAGCAGTTCTTC. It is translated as CASSLRQGARNEQFF.

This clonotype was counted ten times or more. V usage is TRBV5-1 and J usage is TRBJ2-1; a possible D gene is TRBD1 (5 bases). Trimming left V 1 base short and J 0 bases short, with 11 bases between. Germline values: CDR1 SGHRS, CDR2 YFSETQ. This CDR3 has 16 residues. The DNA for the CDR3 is TGCGCCAGCAGCTTGCAGGGTAGGGGCTCCTACAATGAGCAGTTCTTC. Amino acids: CASSLQGRGSYNEQFF.

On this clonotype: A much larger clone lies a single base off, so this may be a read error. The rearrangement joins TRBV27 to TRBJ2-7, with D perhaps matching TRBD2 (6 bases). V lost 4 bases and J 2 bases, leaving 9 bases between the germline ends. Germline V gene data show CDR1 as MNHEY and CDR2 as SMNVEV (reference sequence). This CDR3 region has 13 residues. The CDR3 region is CASSWRDTYEQYF. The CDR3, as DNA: TGTGCCAGCAGTTGGCGGGATACCTACGAGCAGTACTTC.

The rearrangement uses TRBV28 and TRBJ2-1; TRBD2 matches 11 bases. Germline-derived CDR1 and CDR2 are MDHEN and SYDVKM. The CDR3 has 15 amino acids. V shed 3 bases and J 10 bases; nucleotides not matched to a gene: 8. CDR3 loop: CASSLYGSGRVEQFF. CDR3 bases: TGTGCCAGCAGTTTGTACGGTAGCGGGAGGGTCGAGCAGTTCTTC.

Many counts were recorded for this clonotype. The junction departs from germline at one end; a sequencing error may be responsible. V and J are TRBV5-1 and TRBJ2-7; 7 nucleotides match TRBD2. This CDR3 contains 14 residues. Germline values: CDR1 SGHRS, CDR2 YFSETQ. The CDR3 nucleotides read TGCGCCAGCAGCTTGGATCTAGCGGCCTACGGGCAGTACTTC. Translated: CASSLDLAAYGQYF.

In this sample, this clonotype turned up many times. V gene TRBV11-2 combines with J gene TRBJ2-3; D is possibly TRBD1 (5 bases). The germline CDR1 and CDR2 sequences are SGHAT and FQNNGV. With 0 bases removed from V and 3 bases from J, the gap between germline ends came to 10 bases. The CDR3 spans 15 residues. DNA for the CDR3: TGTGCCAGCAGCTTAGATAGTGCAGGGACAGATACGCAGTATTTT. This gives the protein CASSLDSAGTDTQYF.

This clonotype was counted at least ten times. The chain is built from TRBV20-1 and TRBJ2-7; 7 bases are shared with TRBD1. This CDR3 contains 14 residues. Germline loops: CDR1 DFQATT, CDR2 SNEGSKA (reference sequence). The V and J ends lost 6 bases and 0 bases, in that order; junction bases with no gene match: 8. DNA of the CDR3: TGCAGTGCCGGGACAGCTATGAACTCCTACGAGCAGTACTTC. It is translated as CSAGTAMNSYEQYF.

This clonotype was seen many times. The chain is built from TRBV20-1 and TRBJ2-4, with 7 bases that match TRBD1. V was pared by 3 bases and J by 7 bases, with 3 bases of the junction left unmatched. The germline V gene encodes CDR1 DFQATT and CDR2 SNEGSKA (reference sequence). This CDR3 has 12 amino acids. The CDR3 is CSASQGENIQYF. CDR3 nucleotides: TGCAGTGCTAGTCAGGGGGAGAACATTCAGTACTTC.